These T cell receptor beta chains were read from a single sample in a study of shared clonotypes between healthy human individuals. This table comes from immunoSEQ multiplex PCR, and its TCRdb copy is limited to in-frame clones, with some not included. The sample comprises around 2.1 million clones, approximately 94% of which are singletons, and 0.1% to 0.15% rests with the top ten. The sequencing sample was made of naive CD4+ T cells sorted from blood. These receptors all stem from a man aged 18 to 30 in good health. Both conserved end residues are part of each CDR3. D genes are given only for firm matches. Rows may omit the clone size; those that give it use once, few, many or a size class.

TRBJ1-1 | once | TRBV5-1 | 13 | - | TGCGCCAGTCGGAGGGATATGAACACTGAAGCTTTCTTT | CASRRDMNTEAFF
TRBJ2-7 | - | TRBV6-1 | 15 | - | TGTGCCAGCAGTGCTCCCTACAGGGAGTCCTACGAGCAGTACTTC | CASSAPYRESYEQYF
TRBJ2-1 | - | TRBV7-9 | 15 | TRBD2 | TGTGCCAGCGAAAAGACTAGCGGGAGGGCGAATGAGCAGTTCTTC | CASEKTSGRANEQFF
TRBJ2-7 | - | TRBV18 | 15 | - | TGTGCCAGCTCAGGGCTGGGCAGGGACGCCTCCGAGCAGTACTTC | CASSGLGRDASEQYF
TRBJ2-2 | - | TRBV18 | 13 | - | TGTGCCAGCTCACAATTAAACACCGGGGAGCTGTTTTTT | CASSQLNTGELFF
TRBJ1-1 | - | TRBV30 | 13 | - | TGTGCCTGGAGTAAGGGGGGGGACACTGAAGCTTTCTTT | CAWSKGGDTEAFF
TRBJ1-1 | - | TRBV6-5 | 14 | - | TGTGCCAGCACCGGTTTGGGGATGGGGACTGAAGCTTTCTTT | CASTGLGMGTEAFF
TRBJ2-7 | - | TRBV28 | 16 | TRBD1 | TGTGCCAGCAGTCAGATCGGGGCAGGGGGCCTATACGAGCAGTACTTC | CASSQIGAGGLYEQYF
TRBJ2-1 | - | TRBV6-5 | 15 | TRBD2 | TGTGCCAGCAGTTCCGGGACTAGCGGCACCAATGAGCAGTTCTTC | CASSSGTSGTNEQFF
TRBJ2-3 | - | TRBV9 | 14 | - | TGTGCCAGCAGCGTAGGGAGGGTCCCAGATACGCAGTATTTT | CASSVGRVPDTQYF
TRBJ2-3 | - | TRBV6-1 | 12 | - | TGTGCCAGCAGGGGGTCCGGAGATACGCAGTATTTT | CASRGSGDTQYF
TRBJ1-5 | - | TRBV2 | 14 | TRBD1 | TGTGCCAGCAGCATGGACAGGGGCGATCAGCCCCAGCATTTT | CASSMDRGDQPQHF
TRBJ2-1 | - | TRBV4-2 | 16 | - | TGTGCCAGCAGCCAAGATCGGGCGGACGACTACAATGAGCAGTTCTTC | CASSQDRADDYNEQFF
TRBJ2-7 | - | TRBV14 | 14 | - | TGTGCCAGCAGCCAGAGCGGGTTCTCCTACGAGCAGTACTTC | CASSQSGFSYEQYF
TRBJ2-5 | - | TRBV25-1 | 14 | TRBD2 | TGTGCCAGCAGTGACCTGGGACTAGCAGAGACCCAGTACTTC | CASSDLGLAETQYF
TRBJ2-1 | - | TRBV5-1 | 11 | - | TGCGCCAGCAGCTTGGAGGGCGCCGGGATCTTC | CASSLEGAGIF
TRBJ2-5 | - | TRBV7-2 | 15 | TRBD1 | TGTGCCAGCAGCTTGACGGGACAGGGGGTGGAGACCCAGTACTTC | CASSLTGQGVETQYF
TRBJ1-2 | - | TRBV19 | 13 | - | TGTGCCAGTAGTAACGGGGAGGGTCGTGGCTACACCTTC | CASSNGEGRGYTF
TRBJ2-5 | - | TRBV7-2 | 17 | - | TGTGCCAGCAGCTCATTTAGGGAGACAGTCCGTGCCAAGACCCAGTACTTC | CASSSFRETVRAKTQYF
TRBJ2-3 | - | TRBV15 | 16 | TRBD2 | TGTGCCACCAGCCGAGGGACTAGCGGGGTGGGAGATACGCAGTATTTT | CATSRGTSGVGDTQYF
TRBJ2-7 | - | TRBV5-6 | 14 | - | TGTGCCAGCAGCTTCGGTCGGACCCACCCCGAGCAGTACTTC | CASSFGRTHPEQYF
TRBJ2-7 | - | TRBV12-5 | 12 | - | TGTGCTAGTGGCACGGAGGGGTACGAGCAGTACTTC | CASGTEGYEQYF
TRBJ2-3 | - | TRBV25-1 | 14 | - | TGTGCCAGCAGTGAATCTTCCACTAGCAATACGCAGTATTTT | CASSESSTSNTQYF
TRBJ2-7 | - | TRBV11-2 | 16 | - | TGTGCCAGCAGCTTAGATGACTCCTTCGCTGCTCGCGAGCAGTACTTC | CASSLDDSFAAREQYF
TRBJ2-5 | - | TRBV5-4 | 16 | TRBD1 | TGTGCCAGCATCCTTCGGACAGGGACCTACCAAGAGACCCAGTACTTC | CASILRTGTYQETQYF
TRBJ2-3 | - | TRBV19 | 13 | - | TGTGCCAGTAGTGGCAGTTCCTCAGATACGCAGTATTTT | CASSGSSSDTQYF
TRBJ2-1 | - | TRBV27 | 15 | - | TGTGCCAGTACGTCTTGGCAGGGGGGCAACAATGAGCAGTTCTTC | CASTSWQGGNNEQFF
TRBJ2-5 | - | TRBV5-1 | 13 | - | TGCGCCAGCGCAGCCGCGGACGCAGAGACCCAGTACTTC | CASAAADAETQYF
TRBJ1-4 | - | TRBV2 | 13 | - | TGTGCCAGCACCGCTATATTAGCTGAAAAACTGTTTTTT | CASTAILAEKLFF
TRBJ2-1 | - | TRBV10-3 | 13 | - | TGTGCCATCAGGACCCCCGGGGACTCGCTGGCACTCTTC | CAIRTPGDSLALF
TRBJ1-2 | - | TRBV30 | 12 | - | TGTGCCTGGAGTCTGGGAGGGTATGGCTACACCTTC | CAWSLGGYGYTF
TRBJ2-3 | - | TRBV10-3 | 17 | TRBD2 | TGTGCCATCAGTACCGGGACTAGCGGGACGGGAGCAGATACGCAGTATTTT | CAISTGTSGTGADTQYF
TRBJ1-1 | once | TRBV2 | 12 | - | TGTGCCAGCAGTGAGAGGGGCACTGAAGCTTTCTTT | CASSERGTEAFF
TRBJ1-3 | - | TRBV4-1 | 17 | - | TGCGCCAGCAGCCAAGATGGAGCGGCGGGAGGGCAGAACACCATATATTTT | CASSQDGAAGGQNTIYF
TRBJ2-2 | - | TRBV27 | 17 | - | TGTGCCAGCAGTTTCAGAGGGAGCCGTGCAACCCCCGGGGAGCTGTTTTTT | CASSFRGSRATPGELFF
TRBJ1-2 | once | TRBV6-4 | 16 | TRBD1 | TGTGCCAGCAGTGAGTTTATGACAGGGGGCGACTATGGCTACACCTTC | CASSEFMTGGDYGYTF
TRBJ1-1 | few | TRBV4-1 | 14 | - | TGCGCCAGCAGCCAAGATTGGGGAACAGGAGGAGCTTTCTTT | CASSQDWGTGGAFF
TRBJ2-7 | - | TRBV7-2 | 14 | TRBD1 | TGTGCCAGCAGCTTAACAGGGGGAGTCTACGAGCAGTACTTC | CASSLTGGVYEQYF
TRBJ1-6 | - | TRBV5-1 | 15 | TRBD1 | TGCGCCAGCGACCCGACAGGGGGCGGGGGTTCACCCCTCCACTTT | CASDPTGGGGSPLHF
TRBJ1-3 | - | TRBV29-1 | 14 | - | TGCAGCGCTACCCCTGGGGGAGCTGGAAACACCATATATTTT | CSATPGGAGNTIYF
TRBJ2-5 | - | TRBV5-4 | 16 | TRBD1 | TGTGCCAGCACAACTAAAGGGACAGGACCCCAAGAGACCCAGTACTTC | CASTTKGTGPQETQYF
TRBJ2-7 | - | TRBV18 | 15 | - | TGTGCCAGCTCACGTGCGGGGCAGATCCCCTACGAGCAGTACTTC | CASSRAGQIPYEQYF
TRBJ2-2 | - | TRBV4-1 | 15 | - | TGCGCCAGCAGCCCTACTAGCTATGGCACCGGGGAGCTGTTTTTT | CASSPTSYGTGELFF
TRBJ1-1 | once | TRBV18 | 14 | TRBD1 | TGTGCCAGCTCGCCCTTCACAGGGGACACTGAAGCTTTCTTT | CASSPFTGDTEAFF
TRBJ1-1 | few | TRBV10-3 | 14 | TRBD1 | TGTGCCATCAGGGGACAGGGGGCAAACACTGAAGCTTTCTTT | CAIRGQGANTEAFF
TRBJ2-4 | - | TRBV6-6 | 15 | - | TGTGCCAGCAAAACAGGGAGATTAGCCAAAAACATTCAGTACTTC | CASKTGRLAKNIQYF
TRBJ1-6 | once | TRBV10-3 | 16 | - | TGTGCCATCAGTGAGTCGAACGTAGGGGGGTATTCACCCCTCCACTTT | CAISESNVGGYSPLHF
TRBJ1-5 | - | TRBV5-1 | 14 | - | TGCGCCAGCAGCCCCGGACAGAACAATCAGCCCCAGCATTTT | CASSPGQNNQPQHF
TRBJ2-7 | - | TRBV5-1 | 15 | - | TGCGCCAGCAGTAAAGGGGGGAGGGCGGACTACGAGCAGTACTTC | CASSKGGRADYEQYF
TRBJ2-3 | - | TRBV5-6 | 15 | TRBD1 | TGTGCCAGCAGCGCAAGACAGGGGAGCACAGATACGCAGTATTTT | CASSARQGSTDTQYF